The 28 T cell receptor beta chains listed next were all sequenced from one sample in a study of CD8 T cells in ankylosing spondylitis. TCRdb re-derived calls from the 5' RACE reads in MiXCR, one entry per CDR3 protein. The sample lists over 75,000 distinct CDR3 sequences, roughly 10% seen once, with roughly 5% in the top ten. Material for sequencing was blood, either unsorted or a sorted T cell fraction (not recorded which). These TCRs come from a male donor with ankylosing spondylitis or in good health (not recorded which).

The chain combines TRBV7-2 with TRBJ2-4; 8 bases are shared with TRBD1. With 4 bases clipped from V and 9 bases from J, the junction kept 11 bases outside the gene matches. The CDR3 totals 15 residues. The germline CDR1 and CDR2 sequences are SGHTA and FQGNSA. CDR3 region: CASSWRALTGAIQYF. In nucleotides, the CDR3 is TGTGCCAGCAGCTGGCGGGCCCTGACAGGGGCCATTCAGTACTTC.

This clonotype was seen at least ten times. This chain joins TRBV2 and TRBJ2-7, with 10 nucleotides matching TRBD1. V lost 3 bases, J lost 6 bases, and 8 bases stayed unmatched. Germline-derived CDR1 and CDR2 are SNHLY and FYNNEI. This CDR3 spans 15 amino acids. The CDR3 loop reads CASSEEGQGEIEQYF. Here the CDR3 DNA reads TGTGCCAGCAGTGAGGAAGGACAGGGGGAAATCGAGCAGTACTTC.

This clonotype was recorded many times. The chain recombines TRBV20-1 with TRBJ2-1, with TRBD1 matching 12 bases. The J segment lost 9 bases and the V segment lost 1 base, leaving 10 bases of the junction unmatched. This CDR3 region has 16 residues. Per the germline V gene, CDR1 is DFQATT and CDR2 is SNEGSKA (reference sequence). DNA of the CDR3: TGCAGTGCTAGAGGTCCGGGACAGGGGGCATTAAGTGAGCAGTTCTTC. Protein product: CSARGPGQGALSEQFF.

This clonotype has a count of ten or more. CDR3 bases: TGCAGTGCTAAAGGGACTAGGGGCTACGAGCAGTACTTC. Translated: CSAKGTRGYEQYF. The chain uses TRBV20-1 and TRBJ2-7; 8 nucleotides match TRBD2. V lost 4 bases to trimming and J lost 3 bases; unmatched junction nucleotides: 5. The CDR3 consists of 13 residues. The germline gives CDR1 DFQATT, CDR2 SNEGSKA (reference sequence).

This clonotype showed up just a few times. The DNA of the CDR3 is TGTGCCAGCAGCTTGGATCGGGGCTACCTATCGCCGGTAGGAGCTTTCTTT. Encoded protein: CASSLDRGYLSPVGAFF. The chain employs TRBV5-5 and TRBJ1-1, with D maybe TRBD1 (5 bases). This CDR3 spans 17 amino acids. CDR1 and CDR2 (germline): SGHKS, YYEKEE (reference sequence). V was pared by 0 bases and J by 10 bases, with 25 bases between.

Points on this clonotype: A much larger clone is a single base away; this may be a read error. This chain uses TRBV25-1 with TRBJ2-1; D might be TRBD2 (6 bases). The CDR3 runs 17 residues. From germline, CDR1 is MGHDK and CDR2 SYGVNS. This CDR3 is CASSERGLPTYYNAQFF. CDR3 in DNA: TGTGCCAGCAGTGAAAGGGGACTCCCGACTTACTACAATGCGCAGTTCTTC.

This clonotype was picked up many times. CDR3 amino acids: CASSLVDGPYNEQFF. The CDR3 DNA sequence: TGTGCCAGCAGCTTAGTAGACGGGCCATACAATGAGCAGTTCTTC. The chain uses TRBV11-3 and TRBJ2-1, with D unclear. This CDR3 spans 15 amino acids. Per germline, CDR1 SGHNT and CDR2 YENEEA. V shed 1 base and J shed 4 bases, with 11 bases lying between them.

At least ten counts were recorded for this clonotype. The chain recombines TRBV20-1 with TRBJ1-4; tentatively, D is TRBD1 (5 bases). Germline V gives CDR1 DFQATT, CDR2 SNEGSKA (reference sequence). The CDR3 runs 13 residues. V shed 3 bases and J shed 5 bases, with 10 bases lying between them. DNA of the CDR3: TGCAGTGCTAGCCGACAGAACAATGAAAAACTGTTTTTT. Translating gives CSASRQNNEKLFF.

This clonotype was seen only a few times. The chain links TRBV27 to TRBJ2-3; 10 bases fit TRBD2. J lost 3 bases, V lost 5 bases, and 5 bases had no gene match. The CDR3 is 15 amino acids. Per the germline V gene, CDR1 is MNHEY and CDR2 is SMNVEV (reference sequence). CDR3 coding DNA: TGTGCCAGCAGTCGGAGCGGGGGGGCTACAGATACGCAGTATTTT. Translating it yields CASSRSGGATDTQYF.

The table lists this clonotype with many counts. The rearrangement joins TRBV20-1 to TRBJ2-1, with D perhaps given as TRBD1 or TRBD2 (6 bases each). V was cut by 0 bases and J by 10 bases, with 13 bases left in between. Germline CDR1 DFQATT, CDR2 SNEGSKA (reference sequence). This CDR3 spans 13 amino acids. CDR3 loop: CSAREGGQPEQFF. The CDR3, as DNA: TGCAGTGCTAGAGAGGGAGGACAGCCCGAGCAGTTCTTC.

The chain couples TRBV7-2 to TRBJ1-6; D remains ambiguous. V was shortened by 2 bases and J by 10 bases, with 9 bases between the two germline ends. The CDR3 consists of 13 residues. Per the germline V gene, CDR1 is SGHTA and CDR2 is FQGNSA. The CDR3 DNA sequence: TGTGCCAGCAGCTTAAGTCCCACCTCACCCCTCCACTTT. The encoded protein is CASSLSPTSPLHF.

This clonotype was seen repeatedly, ten times or more. The chain has TRBV6-5 and TRBJ2-7, with TRBD1 matching over 7 bases. J gave up 1 base and V 2 bases, and 8 bases lay outside the gene matches. This CDR3 is 16 amino acids long. Germline CDR1 MNHEY, CDR2 SVGAGI. CDR3 in DNA: TGTGCCAGCAGTTACAGTGGACAGGCGACGTCCTACGAGCAGTACTTC. Translated, it gives CASSYSGQATSYEQYF.

This clonotype was seen repeatedly, ten times or more. The chain joins TRBV28 to TRBJ1-5; no reliable D call. Germline-derived CDR1 and CDR2 are MDHEN and SYDVKM. The CDR3 length is 11 residues. V dropped 3 bases and J dropped 7 bases, with 4 bases sitting between them. In DNA form, the CDR3 reads TGTGCCAGCAGTTTTGGGCAGCCCCAGCATTTT. Translation gives CASSFGQPQHF.

This clonotype was detected many times. This sequence joins TRBV24-1 and TRBJ2-1; either TRBD1 or TRBD2 may fit D (5 bases each). Trimming cost V 4 bases and J 3 bases, with 12 bases left between them. From germline, CDR1 is KGHDR and CDR2 SFDVKD. The length of the CDR3 is 15 residues. The CDR3 DNA reads TGTGCCACCAGTGACCCCGGGGCTAACTACAATGAGCAGTTCTTC. Protein product: CATSDPGANYNEQFF.

At least ten counts were recorded for this clonotype. The chain joins TRBV3-1 to TRBJ2-1; D may be TRBD1 or TRBD2 (7 bases each). There are 13 residues in the CDR3. Germline V CDR1 and CDR2: LGHDT, YNNKEL (reference sequence). V was trimmed by 8 bases and J by 4 bases, leaving 12 bases between them. The CDR3: CASQGGPYNEQFF. The CDR3, as DNA: TGTGCCAGCCAGGGGGGGCCGTACAATGAGCAGTTCTTC.

This clonotype turned up a few times. V and J are TRBV29-1 and TRBJ2-6; no reliable D call. CDR1 and CDR2 (germline): SQVTM, ANQGSEA. CDR3 size: 13 residues. The V and J ends lost 4 bases and 0 bases respectively, with 4 bases between them. The CDR3 region has the DNA TGCAGCGTTGTCGTCTCTGGGGCCAACGTCCTGACTTTC. This codes for CSVVVSGANVLTF.

This clonotype occurred many times. V gene TRBV5-1 combines with J gene TRBJ1-1; unclear D gene. Germline V CDR1 and CDR2: SGHRS, YFSETQ. Trimming cost V 2 bases and J 0 bases, with 8 bases left between them. There are 14 residues in the CDR3. The CDR3 here is CASSFGDVNTEAFF. The CDR3 bases are TGCGCCAGCAGCTTCGGGGATGTGAACACTGAAGCTTTCTTT.

This clonotype was observed a few times. V and J are TRBV7-9 and TRBJ1-3; D is unclear. The CDR3 extends over 16 amino acids. CDR1 is SEHNR, CDR2 FQNEAQ, per germline (reference sequence). The germline V and J ends were trimmed by 5 bases and 0 bases, with 14 bases remaining between them. CDR3 residues: CASSNQNLHSGNTIYF. The CDR3 nucleotides are TGTGCCAGCAGCAACCAGAACCTTCACTCTGGAAACACCATATATTTT.

This clonotype showed up many times. V and J are TRBV20-1 and TRBJ2-5; a possible D gene is TRBD1 (5 bases). CDR3 length: 13 amino acids. Trimming stripped 2 bases from V and 7 bases from J, with 14 bases between. Germline V CDR1 and CDR2: DFQATT, SNEGSKA (reference sequence). CDR3 DNA: TGCAGTGCTAGAATTTCAGGGTCAGGGACCCAGTACTTC. Protein sequence: CSARISGSGTQYF.

J is TRBJ2-7 and V is TRBV28; 7 positions agree with TRBD1. Germline loops: CDR1 MDHEN, CDR2 SYDVKM. V dropped 8 bases and J dropped 4; count of bases not matched to a gene: 5. The CDR3 has 12 amino acids. The DNA of the CDR3 is TGTGCCAGCTGGGAACAGGGGTACGAGCAGTACTTC. Protein sequence: CASWEQGYEQYF.

This clonotype was seen repeatedly, ten times or more. The chain employs TRBV15 and TRBJ1-6; TRBD1 aligns across 8 bases. With 7 bases clipped from V and 7 bases from J, the junction kept 3 bases outside the gene matches. This CDR3 comprises 13 residues. CDR1 is LNHNV, CDR2 YYDKDF, per germline (reference sequence). CDR3 protein: CATNRGRNSPLHF. The CDR3 DNA reads as TGTGCCACCAACAGGGGGAGGAATTCACCCCTCCACTTT. The full variable domain, rest sourced from reference TRBV15 and TRBJ1-6, is DAMVIQNPRYQVTQFGKPVTLSCSQTLNHNVMYWYQQKSSQAPKLLFHYYDKDFNNEADTPDNFQSRRPNTSFCFLDIRSPGLGDTAMYLCATNRGRNSPLHFGNGTRLTVT.

This chain connects TRBV7-2 to TRBJ2-2; a weak D match, TRBD1 (6 bases). The germline V gene encodes CDR1 SGHTA and CDR2 FQGNSA. The germline V and J ends were trimmed by 1 base and 2 bases, with 11 bases remaining between them. The CDR3 extends over 16 amino acids. For the CDR3, the DNA is TGTGCCAGCAGCTTAGGGACAGTAACAAACACCGGGGAGCTGTTTTTT. It yields the protein CASSLGTVTNTGELFF.

This clonotype was counted ten times or more. This chain links TRBV5-1 with TRBJ1-1; the D gene is possibly TRBD1 (6 bases). The CDR3 runs to 15 residues. CDR1 and CDR2 from the germline V gene are SGHRS and YFSETQ. Trimming stripped 1 base from V and 4 bases from J, with 14 bases between. CDR3 protein: CASSLSQGGPTEAFF. The CDR3 DNA follows: TGCGCCAGCAGCTTGTCTCAAGGGGGGCCCACTGAAGCTTTCTTT.

At least ten counts were recorded for this clonotype. V and J are TRBV3-1 and TRBJ2-3; weak D call: TRBD2 (5 bases). The germline V gene has CDR1 LGHDT and CDR2 YNNKEL (reference sequence). Deletions cut 4 bases from V and 0 bases from J, with 14 bases between. The CDR3 has 16 amino acids. DNA of the CDR3: TGTGCCAGCAGCCCTTACCGGGGATCAAGCACAGATACGCAGTATTTT. Residues: CASSPYRGSSTDTQYF.

Only a few counts were recorded for this clonotype. The V and J genes are TRBV5-5 and TRBJ2-5; perhaps TRBD1 as D (5 bases). Germline V gives CDR1 SGHKS, CDR2 YYEKEE (reference sequence). CDR3 size: 16 residues. V lost 2 bases and J 3 bases, leaving 17 bases between the germline ends. CDR3 in DNA: TGTGCCAGCAGCTTACAGACTGTAGTAGGGGAAGAGACCCAGTACTTC. It yields the protein CASSLQTVVGEETQYF.

This clonotype was picked up a small number of times. This chain uses TRBV20-1 with TRBJ2-4; TRBD1 agrees at 10 bases. The CDR3 length is 14 residues. J was trimmed by 4 bases and V by 2 bases; bases with no gene match: 2. CDR1 and CDR2 from the germline V gene are DFQATT and SNEGSKA (reference sequence). DNA for the CDR3: TGCAGTGCTAGACCGGGACAGGGGAAAAACATTCAGTACTTC. This gives the protein CSARPGQGKNIQYF.

This clonotype was found a few times. J is TRBJ2-1 and V is TRBV7-8; tentative D call: TRBD1 (6 bases). Germline V CDR1 and CDR2: SGHVS, FQNEAQ. This CDR3 is 11 amino acids long. CDR3 nucleotide sequence: TGTGCAACTACAGGGAGTAATGAGCAGTTCTTC. Residues: CATTGSNEQFF.

This clonotype was seen many times. The chain recombines TRBV20-1 with TRBJ2-7; D ambiguous. Germline V CDR1 and CDR2: DFQATT, SNEGSKA (reference sequence). Trimming took off 0 bases at V and 5 bases at J, with 20 bases between the two ends. This CDR3 contains 16 residues. Here the CDR3 DNA reads TGCAGTGCTAGAGAAGTTTGGGCAGACCTTAGGGACGAGCAGTACTTC. It encodes CSAREVWADLRDEQYF.